The rows below give T cell receptor beta chains drawn from one sample of a study of post-analysis software for immune sequencing data. MiXCR, applied by TCRdb to the PCR reads, yields one record per CDR3 protein. The table includes roughly 200,000 distinct CDR3 sequences, 29% detected once. Sequenced material: blood. The receptors here all came from a girl aged 2 to 17 with multiple sclerosis. CDR3s include the opening cysteine and the closing phenylalanine or tryptophan. A D gene is named only where the DNA matches it firmly. Expanded clones get a size class; other rows say once, few or many, or leave the size out.

j_call d_call v_call clone_size cdr3_nt cdr3_aa
TRBJ2-7 TRBD1 TRBV19 - TGTGCCAGTAGCCGGACAGGGGGATTCGACGAGCAGTACTTC CASSRTGGFDEQYF
TRBJ2-5 - TRBV7-3 many TGTGCCAGCAGCTTAATGGGGCAGGCTCAAGAGACCCAGTACTTC CASSLMGQAQETQYF
TRBJ1-4 - TRBV5-1 many TGCGCCAGCAGCTTGACGGAGCCCGAAAAACTGTTTTTT CASSLTEPEKLFF
TRBJ1-1 - TRBV7-2 - TGTGCCAGCAGCTTCTGGTCGAACACTGAAGCTTTCTTT CASSFWSNTEAFF
TRBJ2-1 - TRBV28 many TGTGCCAGCACCCCATCTGCTGGGAGCAACTCATACAATGAGCAGTTCTTC CASTPSAGSNSYNEQFF
TRBJ1-4 - TRBV20-1 few TGCAGTGCCGTAAACAACCTTTTTAATGAAAAACGGTTTTTT CSAVNNLFNEKRFF
TRBJ1-1 TRBD1 TRBV3-1 - TGTGCCCGCAGCCACGTAGGACAGGGGGCTTTCTTT CARSHVGQGAFF
TRBJ2-1 TRBD1 TRBV5-1 once TGCGCCAGCAGCTTCCACAGGGGGAGGAATGAGCAGTTCTTC CASSFHRGRNEQFF
TRBJ1-1 TRBD1 TRBV15 - TGTGCCACCAGCAAATCGGTCGTGTACCGGGACAGGGGGGGCACTGAAGCTTTCTTT CATSKSVVYRDRGGTEAFF
TRBJ2-1 TRBD1 TRBV2 - TGTGCCAGCAGTCTACGGACAGGCTACAATGAGCAGTTCTTC CASSLRTGYNEQFF
TRBJ1-1 - TRBV12-3/TRBV12-4 few TGTGCCAGCAGTTTTGGGAACACTGAAGCTTTCTTT CASSFGNTEAFF
TRBJ1-2 TRBD1 TRBV15 - TGTGCCACCAGGTCTCAGGGGGCGGGGTATGGCTACACCTTC CATRSQGAGYGYTF
TRBJ2-1 - TRBV16 - TGTGCCAGCAGCCAATTGGAAGCGGACGAGCAGTTCTTC CASSQLEADEQFF
TRBJ1-5 - TRBV5-1 - TGCGCCAGCAGCCCGGACCCGCAGGGAAGCAATCAGCCCCAGCATTTT CASSPDPQGSNQPQHF
TRBJ2-3 - TRBV29-1 many TGCAGCGTTGAGGGGAAAACTTCAGATACGCAGTATTTT CSVEGKTSDTQYF
TRBJ2-7 TRBD1 TRBV14 - TGTGCCAGCAGCCACCGGGACAGGGGCGGCGAGCAGTACTTC CASSHRDRGGEQYF
TRBJ1-2 - TRBV15 - TGTGCCACCAGCTTAACAAACTATGGCTACACCTTC CATSLTNYGYTF
TRBJ2-7 TRBD2 TRBV5-1 - TGCGCCAGCAGCCCCGGGACTAGAGCTGACAATGAGCAGTACTTC CASSPGTRADNEQYF